This T cell receptor (beta chain) was captured by sequencing in a study of shared clonotypes between healthy human individuals. General study results and limits: Despite large depth, sorted-subset datasets appeared incompletely sequenced. As a rule, naive subsets had a larger estimated richness than memory subsets.

Naive CD8 cells lacked CD45RO and underwent positive selection for CCR7, leaving out terminally differentiated effector memory CD45RA+ cells. About this clone: Its specificity is not known.

Assay runs were performed at deep level. Measured with immunoSEQ multiplex PCR; TCRdb has only the in-frame clones, and not every one. This sample has a few million clones; around 93% occur once, and the top ten carry under 2%. Germline loops: CDR1 SGHAT, CDR2 FQNNGV. The CDR3 totals 13 residues. Trimming stripped 6 bases from V and 11 bases from J, with 17 bases between. J is TRBJ2-1 and V is TRBV11-2, with D tentatively TRBD2 (6 bases). The clonotype comes from a man younger than 30 in good health. Some clones in this sample may be carry-over from other donors' samples. The sequenced sample consisted of naive CD8+ T cells from PBMCs. The CDR3: CASRVGRGDQQFF. CDR3 DNA: TGTGCCAGCAGAGTGGGTCGCGGGGACCAGCAGTTCTTC.